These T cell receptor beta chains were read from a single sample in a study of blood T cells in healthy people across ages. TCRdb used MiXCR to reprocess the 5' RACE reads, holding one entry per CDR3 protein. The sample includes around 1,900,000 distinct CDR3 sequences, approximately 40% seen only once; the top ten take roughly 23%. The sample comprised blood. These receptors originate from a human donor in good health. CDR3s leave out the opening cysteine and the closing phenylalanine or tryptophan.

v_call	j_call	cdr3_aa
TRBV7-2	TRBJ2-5	ASSPVTSGAYQETQY
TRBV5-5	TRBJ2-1	ASSLGGWGAYNEQF
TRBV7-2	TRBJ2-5	ASSFFGWQAAETQY
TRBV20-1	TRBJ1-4	SARDWGAGEKLF
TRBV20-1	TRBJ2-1	SARLTGEYNEQF
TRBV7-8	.	AISLVDVYYEQY
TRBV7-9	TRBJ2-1	ASSPPPGQGTNEQF
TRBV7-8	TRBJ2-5	ASSLVPPAGGGLSRETQY
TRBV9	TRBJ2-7	ASSVGPITSNYEQY
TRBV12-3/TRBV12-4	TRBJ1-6	ASSTGFGSPLH
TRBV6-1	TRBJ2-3	AGSDAAPTDTQY
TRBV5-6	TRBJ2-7	ASSCRGGVYEQY
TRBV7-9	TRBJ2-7	ASSFGGALSEQY
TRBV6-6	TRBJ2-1	ASSFDRVGYNEQF
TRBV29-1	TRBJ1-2	SVEDDSHSNYGYT
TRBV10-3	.	AISGPRTSGAETQY
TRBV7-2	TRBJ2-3	ASTQVGGGLGDTQY
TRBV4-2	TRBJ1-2	ASSQVPRDGYGYT
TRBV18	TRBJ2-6	ASSRGTPLSGANVLT
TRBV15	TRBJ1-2	ATSSPGRIYGYT
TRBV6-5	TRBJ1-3	ASKRRVSGNTIY
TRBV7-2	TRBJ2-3	ASSLADHTDTQY
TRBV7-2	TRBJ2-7	ASSQGQTELSYEQY
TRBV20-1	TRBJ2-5	SARGERLLETQY
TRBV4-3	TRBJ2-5	ASSPTTGSWAQY
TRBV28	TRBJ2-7	ASKQGSYYEQY
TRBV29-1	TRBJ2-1	SARDRGNEQF
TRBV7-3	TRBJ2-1	ASSLEGWGEQF
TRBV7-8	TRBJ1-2	ANSLQGRGPNYGYT
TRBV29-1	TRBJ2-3	SVSVGRGDTQY
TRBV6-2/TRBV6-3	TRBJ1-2	ASSRQQGDLYGYT
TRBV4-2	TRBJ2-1	ASSTRGIHNEQF
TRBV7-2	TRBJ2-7	ASSYQTDSYEQY
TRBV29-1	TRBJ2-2	SVERGGMAGELF
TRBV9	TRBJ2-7	ASSVTGHIYEQY
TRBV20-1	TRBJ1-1	SARPVQRNTEAF
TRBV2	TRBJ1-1	ASSEALDTEAF
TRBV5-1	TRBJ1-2	ASSLQTQGSDGYT
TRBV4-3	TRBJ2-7	ASSQEAGYSYEQY
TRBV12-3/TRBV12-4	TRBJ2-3	ASSLRQGVGDTQY
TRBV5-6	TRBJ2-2	ASSPGVWGQGNTGELF
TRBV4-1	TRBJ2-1	ASGQDWGVGSYNEQF
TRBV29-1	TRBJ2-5	SATTGGETQY
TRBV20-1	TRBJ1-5	SARVWVGSNQPQH
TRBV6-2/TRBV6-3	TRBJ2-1	ASTPWVKGSYNEQF
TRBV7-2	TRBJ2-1	ASSPGLPHNEQF
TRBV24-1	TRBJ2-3	ATSDLPSPVSDTQY
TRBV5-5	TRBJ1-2	ASSLVGAGYGYT
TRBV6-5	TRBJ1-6	ASSYSFSRTARSYNSPLH
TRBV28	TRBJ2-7	ASIVAGSYEQY
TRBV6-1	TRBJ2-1	ASSVTGLGTLQNEQF